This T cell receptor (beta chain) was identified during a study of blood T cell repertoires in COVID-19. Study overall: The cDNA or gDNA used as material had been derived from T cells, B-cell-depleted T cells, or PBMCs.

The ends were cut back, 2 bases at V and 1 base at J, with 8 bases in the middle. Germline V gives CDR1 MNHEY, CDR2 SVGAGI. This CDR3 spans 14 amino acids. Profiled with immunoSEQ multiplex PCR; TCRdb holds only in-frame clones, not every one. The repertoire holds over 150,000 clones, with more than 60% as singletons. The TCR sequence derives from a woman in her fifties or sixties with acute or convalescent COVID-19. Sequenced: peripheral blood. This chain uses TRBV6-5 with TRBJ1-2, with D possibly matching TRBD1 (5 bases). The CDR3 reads CASSYDRSNYGYTF. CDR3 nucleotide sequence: TGTGCCAGCAGTTACGACAGAAGTAACTATGGCTACACCTTC.